This T cell receptor beta chain stems from a study of beta chain features in type 1 diabetes. General study results and limits: Unsettled here was the matter of whether HLA type influences TCRB rearrangement. A cDNA-based sequencing approach could over-represent cells with high TCR expression.

Since all of the isolated RNA was reverse transcribed, expressed TCRB transcripts were what got sequenced. Data came from immunoSEQ multiplex PCR; TCRdb stores just in-frame clones and leaves some out. Counted here are roughly 240,000 clones, 55% to 70% occurring once; the ten biggest clones make up around 0.05%. In total, each donor contributed a single heparinised blood draw that averaged roughly 110 mL. With regard to this clone: Its target is unknown.

Sequenced sample: naive CD4+ T cells from blood. This clonotype originated in a man between 25 and 39 years old in good health.

CDR3 sequence: CASTGSNNYEQYF. The CDR3 region has the DNA TGTGCCAGCACAGGTTCGAATAACTACGAGCAGTACTTC. The chain combines TRBV6-1 with TRBJ2-7, with no clear D. This CDR3 region has 13 residues. V lost 7 bases and J lost 3, with 13 bases in between. From germline, CDR1 is MNHNS and CDR2 SASEGT.